This entry describes one TCR beta chain. Its antigen remains undetermined. The record has no base qualities; no much larger clone is one base away. TCR CDR3 regions were amplified from genomic DNA by multiplex PCR using the deep immunoSEQ assay. Genomic DNA extracted from each cell subset was distributed evenly over all wells of several immunoSEQ 96-well plates, and each plate served as one replicate. Each replicate PCR for sorted subsets received around 200 ng genomic DNA, equal to roughly 33,000 T cell genomes. The purified libraries were quantified using a Qubit 3.0 fluorometer, sized with a Bioanalyzer 2100, and then quantified again using the KAPA Library Quantification kit. Each immunoSEQ 96-well plate was sequenced on its own single-read 150-cycle Illumina NextSeq 550 flow cell. In the authors' own workflow: Because the immunoSEQ output held only junctional sequences and lacked quality scores, the filtering could not match the filtering applied to full-length reads. To assign V/J genes and CDR3, sequences were annotated against IMGT germline references using PyIR, a Python wrapper for IgBLAST v1.9. Reads were filtered out if the reads had weak V/J assignments (E-value above 1e-6), no CDR3, stop codons, out-of-frame junctions, or ambiguous translated residues. V3J clonotypes were defined by identical inferred V gene, J gene, and CDR3 amino acid sequence. The percentage overlap between two repertoires was calculated by dividing the number of shared unique clonotypes by the size of the smaller repertoire. RTK rarefaction, the Chao1 estimator, and Recon v2.1 estimates of unobserved clonotypes were used to assess repertoire richness. Generation probabilities for all TCRbeta clonotypes obtained by the gDNA method from four donors were computed using OLGA. This is the immuneACCESS table as TCRdb keeps it, with only in-frame sequences that have V and J called. A part of the clones is gone; compared with another copy, unresolved V genes explain less than half, and the rest is unexplained. The DNA was the basis for D and trimming; V, J and clone size are from that table. The sample table records 2 million to 2.5 million clones; 85% to 95% of these occur just once. The ten largest make up 0.3% to 0.4% of the sample.

This sample is part of a study of shared clonotypes between healthy human individuals (dated by TCRdb to the early 2020s). About the full investigation: The cohort included three men and a couple of women between 18 and 49 years of age. Each donor's leukapheresis produced roughly between roughly 0.9 and 8.9 billion PBMCs. To estimate repertoire size and how much clonotypes are shared between individuals, the study performed deep sequencing of blood TCR repertoires from roughly five healthy adults. To increase sequencing depth and limit assay-specific biases, different laboratories used diverse techniques to prepare libraries and sequence TCR repertoires. For each donor, CD4 naive and CD4 memory were each run on three plates, CD8 naive on two plates, and CD8 memory on one plate. Summary of the overall study and its limitations: When a handful of donors were compared, the shared fraction of clonotypes was about 5% for naive CD4, 3% to 4% for naive CD8, roughly 2.5% for memory CD4, and less than 0.5% for memory CD8. Pairwise subsampling indicated that sequencing depth was expected to affect the degree of clonotype sharing among donors. Clonotypes shared by all four sorted-subset donors showed higher generation probabilities than non-shared clonotypes. The genetic and exposure-history diversity represented was limited by the small number of donors. Estimated clonotype richness was generally larger for naive than for memory subsets. Sampling was restricted to blood, and TCR repertoires in tissue are likely to differ from TCR repertoires in blood. Even with the large sequencing depth, rarefaction of the sorted-subset datasets indicated that sequencing was incomplete.

There are 15 amino acids in the CDR3, from cysteine to phenylalanine inclusive. Just the 45-base CDR3 DNA is kept, in frame starting at base 1. Trimming accounts for 5 bases at V and 3 bases at J, while the number of junction bases matched to no gene is 6. Per the germline V gene (reference sequence), MNHEY is the CDR1 and SMNVEV is the CDR2. Donors were healthy HIV-negative adults with no recently reported acute infections or vaccinations. Every donor was a Caucasian adult residing in Nashville, Tennessee, USA. CD4+ T cells were enriched by magnetic negative selection; naive cells were then positively selected on CD45RA, and the negative fraction formed the memory subset. After blood collection by leukapheresis, PBMCs were isolated using Ficoll-Histopaque density gradient centrifugation and then cryopreserved in the vapor phase of liquid nitrogen. Purity and quantity of every magnetically sorted T cell population were checked by analytical flow cytometry. Each sorted fraction had its genomic DNA isolated and then quantified by UV absorbance on a Nanodrop 2000c.

Sequences were obtained from naive CD4+ T cells from PBMCs. What this sample's cell subset or site label stands for: CD45RA+ positively selected. This chain joins TRBV27 to TRBJ1-1; TRBD1 matches 10 bases in the middle. This TCR was recovered from a man younger than 35 in good health. Some clones in this sample may be carry-over from other donors' samples. The nucleotide sequence is TGTGCCAGCAGTCCGGGACAGGGGCGTTACACTGAAGCTTTCTTT. Its amino acids are CASSPGQGRYTEAFF.